The source of this TCR beta chain is a study of blood T cells in healthy people across ages. A second PCR, run for roughly 7 to 11 cycles, used a sample-barcoded 5' primer plus a J-beta primer mix. The template-switch adaptor, which had 12 random nucleotides, put a tag on each cDNA molecule. TCRdb reprocessed the 5' RACE reads with MiXCR, giving one entry per CDR3 protein. The repertoire includes 850,000 to 1,000,000 distinct CDR3 sequences, 40% to 60% of them detected once, and roughly an eighth sits in the top ten. The germline gives CDR1 SGHTA, CDR2 FQGNSA. The CDR3 is 12 amino acids. The germline V and J ends were trimmed by 5 bases and 11 bases, with 12 bases remaining between them.

The V and J genes are TRBV7-2 and TRBJ1-4, with no clear D. The TCR was taken from a man aged 30-40 years in good health. Sequencing was carried out using blood. This CDR3 is CASSPITGKLFF. The CDR3 bases are TGTGCCAGCAGCCCGATTACCGGTAAACTGTTTTTT.